This entry lists 14 T cell receptor beta chains sequenced from one sample in a study of beta chain features in type 1 diabetes. Expressed TCRB transcripts were sequenced because the entire RNA isolate underwent reverse transcription. Libraries were prepared by immunoSEQ multiplex PCR; TCRdb keeps only in-frame clonotypes and omits some of them. In the table there are more than 350,000 clones, about an eighth of which are singletons. The material sequenced was naive CD4+ T cells from blood. Receptors were obtained from a woman younger than 30 in good health.

J is TRBJ1-1 and V is TRBV27; D unclear. CDR1 and CDR2 (germline): MNHEY, SMNVEV (reference sequence). Trimming removed 0 bases at V and 5 bases at J, with 10 bases between. The CDR3 consists of 14 residues. The CDR3 bases are TGTGCCAGCAGTTTATCCCGGGGAAGGACTGAAGCTTTCTTT. Translation: CASSLSRGRTEAFF.

This chain joins TRBV11-2 and TRBJ1-5; D is undetermined. The germline CDR1 and CDR2 sequences are SGHAT and FQNNGV. The CDR3 consists of 13 residues. V lost 3 bases, J lost 6 bases, and 9 bases lay in between. As DNA, the CDR3 is TGTGCCAGCAGCTTGGGCCTGCGTCAGCCCCAGCATTTT. It yields the protein CASSLGLRQPQHF.

CDR3 bases: TGTGCCAGCAGCTTGAAGGCAGCCCGTGACGCTACTAATGAAAAACTGTTTTTT. This encodes CASSLKAARDATNEKLFF. J is TRBJ1-4 and V is TRBV7-9; D not resolved. The CDR3 has 18 residues. V lost 3 bases and J 2 bases, leaving 19 bases between the germline ends. In germline, CDR1 is SEHNR, CDR2 FQNEAQ (reference sequence).

This chain joins TRBV29-1 and TRBJ1-2; D unresolved. In germline, CDR1 is SQVTM, CDR2 ANQGSEA. The CDR3 is 15 amino acids. V lost 3 bases and J 3 bases, leaving 17 bases between the germline ends. The CDR3 loop reads CSVDLYASSDYGYTF. The CDR3 region has the DNA TGCAGCGTTGATCTGTACGCCAGCTCAGACTATGGCTACACCTTC. Using reference TRBV29-1 and TRBJ1-2 for the parts outside the CDR3, the full variable domain is SAVISQKPSRDICQRGTSLTIQCQVDSQVTMMFWYRQQPGQSLTLIATANQGSEATYESGFVIDKFPISRPNLTFSTLTVSNMSPEDSSIYLCSVDLYASSDYGYTFGSGTRLTVV.

In its sample, this clone was seen many times. The chain carries TRBV9 and TRBJ2-5, with a possible D match to TRBD2 (5 bases). The ends were cut back, 4 bases at V and 5 bases at J, with 15 bases in the middle. Germline loops: CDR1 SGDLS, CDR2 YYNGEE. The CDR3 contains 14 residues. The CDR3 protein is CASSREIGVETQYF. In nucleotides, the CDR3 is TGTGCCAGCAGCAGAGAGATCGGGGTGGAGACCCAGTACTTC.

This sequence joins TRBV5-4 and TRBJ1-1, with D perhaps matching TRBD1 (6 bases). The V gene's germline CDR1 is SGHNT and CDR2 YYREEE (reference sequence). V was shortened by 4 bases and J by 4 bases, with 14 bases between the two germline ends. The CDR3 sequence is 14 residues long. CDR3 in DNA: TGTGCCAGCAGCCGACCTACAGGGAGCACTGAAGCTTTCTTT. Translating it yields CASSRPTGSTEAFF.

The gene calls are TRBV4-3 and TRBJ2-7; no clear D gene. Germline V gene lookup returns CDR1 LGHNA and CDR2 YSLEER. CDR3 size: 13 residues. V was clipped by 0 bases and J by 4 bases, with 7 bases between them. The CDR3, as DNA: TGCGCCAGCAGCCAAGAGCTTTCATACGAGCAGTACTTC. Amino acids: CASSQELSYEQYF.

The chain combines TRBV7-2 with TRBJ2-7; D may match TRBD1 or TRBD2 (6 bases each). Trimming shortened V by 2 bases and J by 2 bases, and 13 bases separated the two germline ends. The germline gives CDR1 SGHTA, CDR2 FQGNSA. The CDR3 loop spans 15 amino acids. CDR3 amino acids: CASSLRRRGAYEQYF. The CDR3 DNA follows: TGTGCCAGCAGCTTAAGGAGAAGGGGGGCCTACGAGCAGTACTTC.

In DNA form, the CDR3 reads TGTGCCAGCAGCGCGGACAAAGCAAATTCACCCCTCCACTTT. Amino acids: CASSADKANSPLHF. This chain uses TRBV9 with TRBJ1-6, with D maybe TRBD1 (5 bases). The germline V and J ends were trimmed by 3 bases and 7 bases, with 11 bases remaining between them. The germline V gene encodes CDR1 SGDLS and CDR2 YYNGEE. The CDR3 length is 14 residues.

The chain employs TRBV20-1 and TRBJ1-1; D is ambiguous. Trimming removed 2 bases at V and 7 bases at J, with 8 bases between. This CDR3 has 11 amino acids. Germline CDR1 and CDR2: DFQATT and SNEGSKA (reference sequence). The CDR3 region is CSARQLLEAFF. The CDR3 DNA reads TGCAGTGCTAGACAGCTACTTGAAGCTTTCTTT.

The chain combines TRBV7-2 with TRBJ2-5; D is unresolved. Germline V lookup: CDR1 SGHTA, CDR2 FQGNSA. Trimming shortened V by 1 base and J by 2 bases, and 20 bases separated the two germline ends. CDR3 length equals 18 residues. CDR3 nucleotide sequence: TGTGCCAGCAGCTTAGGGGCTCTTTGGGATGTCTGGCAAGAGACCCAGTACTTC. Translation: CASSLGALWDVWQETQYF.

This CDR3 is CSARDPSYNEQFF. The CDR3 nucleotides read TGCAGCGCCCGGGATCCTTCCTACAATGAGCAGTTCTTC. V usage is TRBV29-1 and J usage is TRBJ2-1, with D possibly TRBD2 on 5 matching bases. Germline CDR1 is SQVTM and CDR2 is ANQGSEA. The CDR3 has 13 amino acids. Trimming took off 7 bases at V and 1 base at J, with 11 bases between the two ends.

This clone was recorded a few times. This chain links TRBV9 with TRBJ1-4; D not resolved. CDR1 SGDLS and CDR2 YYNGEE come from the germline V gene. This CDR3 contains 14 residues. V lost 4 bases to trimming and J lost 3 bases, with 10 bases between them. CDR3 in amino acids: CASSLGRPNEKLFF. The CDR3 nucleotides read TGTGCCAGCAGCTTAGGGAGGCCTAATGAAAAACTGTTTTTT. The full variable domain, its missing parts supplied by reference TRBV9 and TRBJ1-4, is DSGVTQTPKHLITATGQRVTLRCSPRSGDLSVYWYQQSLDQGLQFLIQYYNGEERAKGNILERFSAQQFPDLHSELNLSSLELGDSALYFCASSLGRPNEKLFFGSGTQLSVL.

This clone was recorded a few times. Other DNA sequences in this specimen translate into the identical CDR3. The chain links TRBV7-9 to TRBJ2-1; 10 bases line up with TRBD2. There are 15 residues in the CDR3. Trimming took 5 bases from V and 6 from J; bases not matched to a gene: 7. Germline CDR1 and CDR2: SEHNR and FQNEAQ (reference sequence). CDR3 loop: CASSPRTSGTNEQFF. The CDR3 DNA follows: TGTGCCAGCAGCCCAAGGACTAGCGGAACCAATGAGCAGTTCTTC.